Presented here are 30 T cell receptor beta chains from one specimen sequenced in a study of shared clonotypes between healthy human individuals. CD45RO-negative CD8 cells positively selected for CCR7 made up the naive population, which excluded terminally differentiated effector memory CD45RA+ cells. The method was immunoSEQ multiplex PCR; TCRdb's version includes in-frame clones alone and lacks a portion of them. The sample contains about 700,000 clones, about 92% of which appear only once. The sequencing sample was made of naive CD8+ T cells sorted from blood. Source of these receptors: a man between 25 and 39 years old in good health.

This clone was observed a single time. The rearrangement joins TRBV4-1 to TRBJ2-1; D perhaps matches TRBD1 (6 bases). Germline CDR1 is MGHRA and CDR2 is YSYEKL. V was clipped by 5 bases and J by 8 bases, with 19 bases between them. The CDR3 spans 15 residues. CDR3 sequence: CASSSQGWGQDEQFF. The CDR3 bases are TGCGCCAGCAGCTCACAGGGTTGGGGGCAGGATGAGCAGTTCTTC.

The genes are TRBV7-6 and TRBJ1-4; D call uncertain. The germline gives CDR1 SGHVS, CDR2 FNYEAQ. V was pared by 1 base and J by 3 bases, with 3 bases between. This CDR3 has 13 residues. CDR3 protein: CASSLGPNEKLFF. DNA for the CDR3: TGTGCCAGCAGCTTAGGTCCTAATGAAAAACTGTTTTTT.

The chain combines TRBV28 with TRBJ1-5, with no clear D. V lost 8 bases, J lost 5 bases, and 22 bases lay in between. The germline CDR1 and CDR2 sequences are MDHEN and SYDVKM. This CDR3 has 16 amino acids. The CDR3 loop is CASLLGMGPPYQPQHF. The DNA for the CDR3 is TGTGCCAGCCTACTGGGGATGGGCCCCCCCTATCAGCCCCAGCATTTT.

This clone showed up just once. CDR3 bases: TGTGCCAGCAGCTGGGGGTCGGGACAGGCCACCTCTAGAACGGGAAACACCATATATTTT. Translation: CASSWGSGQATSRTGNTIYF. V usage is TRBV5-4 and J usage is TRBJ1-3; 8 positions match TRBD1. Trimming cost V 3 bases and J 4 bases; bases outside gene matches: 21. Germline CDR1 is SGHNT and CDR2 is YYREEE (reference sequence). The CDR3 has 20 amino acids.

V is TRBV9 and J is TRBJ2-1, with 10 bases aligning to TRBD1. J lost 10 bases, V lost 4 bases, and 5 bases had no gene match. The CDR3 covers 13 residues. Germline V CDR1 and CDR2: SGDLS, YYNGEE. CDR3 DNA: TGTGCCAGCAGCCCGACAGGGGGCTGGGAGCAGTTCTTC. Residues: CASSPTGGWEQFF.

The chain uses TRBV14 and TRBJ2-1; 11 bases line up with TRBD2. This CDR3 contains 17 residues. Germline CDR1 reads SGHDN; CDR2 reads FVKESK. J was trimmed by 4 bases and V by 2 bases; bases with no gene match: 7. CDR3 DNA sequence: TGTGCCAGCAGCCAATTTGGGACTAGCGGCACGTACAATGAGCAGTTCTTC. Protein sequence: CASSQFGTSGTYNEQFF.

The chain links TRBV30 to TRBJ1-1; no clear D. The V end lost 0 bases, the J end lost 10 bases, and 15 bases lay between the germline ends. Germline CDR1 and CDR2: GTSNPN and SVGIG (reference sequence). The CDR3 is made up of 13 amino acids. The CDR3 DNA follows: TGTGCCTGGAGTGTGCGGGAGTTGCCGGTAGCTTTCTTT. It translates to CAWSVRELPVAFF. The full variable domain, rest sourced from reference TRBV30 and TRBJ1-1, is SQTIHQWPATLVQPVGSPLSLECTVEGTSNPNLYWYRQAAGRGLQLLFYSVGIGQISSEVPQNLSASRPQDRQFILSSKKLLLSDSGFYLCAWSVRELPVAFFGQGTRLTVV.

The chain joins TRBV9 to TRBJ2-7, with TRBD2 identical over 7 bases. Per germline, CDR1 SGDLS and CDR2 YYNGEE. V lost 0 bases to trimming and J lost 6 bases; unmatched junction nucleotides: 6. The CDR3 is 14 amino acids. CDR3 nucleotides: TGTGCCAGCAGCGTAGGGAGGGACTACTCCGAGCAGTACTTC. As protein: CASSVGRDYSEQYF. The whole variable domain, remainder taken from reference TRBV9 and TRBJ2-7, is DSGVTQTPKHLITATGQRVTLRCSPRSGDLSVYWYQQSLDQGLQFLIQYYNGEERAKGNILERFSAQQFPDLHSELNLSSLELGDSALYFCASSVGRDYSEQYFGPGTRLTVT.

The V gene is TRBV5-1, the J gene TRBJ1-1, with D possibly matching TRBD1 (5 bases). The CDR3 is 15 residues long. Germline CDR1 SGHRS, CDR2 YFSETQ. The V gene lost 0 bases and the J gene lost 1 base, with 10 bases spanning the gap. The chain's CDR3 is CASSLELGGNTEAFF. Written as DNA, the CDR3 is TGCGCCAGCAGCTTGGAGCTGGGGGGGAACACTGAAGCTTTCTTT.

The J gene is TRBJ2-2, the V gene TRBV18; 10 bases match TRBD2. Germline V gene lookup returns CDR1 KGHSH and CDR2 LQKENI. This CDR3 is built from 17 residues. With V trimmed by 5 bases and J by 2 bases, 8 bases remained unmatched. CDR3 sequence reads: CASSYWTSGGNTGELFF. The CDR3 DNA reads TGTGCCAGCTCATATTGGACTAGCGGAGGAAACACCGGGGAGCTGTTTTTT. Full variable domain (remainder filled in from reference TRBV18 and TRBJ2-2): NAGVMQNPRHLVRRRGQEARLRCSPMKGHSHVYWYRQLPEEGLKFMVYLQKENIIDESGMPKERFSAEFPKEGPSILRIQQVVRGDSAAYFCASSYWTSGGNTGELFFGEGSRLTVL.

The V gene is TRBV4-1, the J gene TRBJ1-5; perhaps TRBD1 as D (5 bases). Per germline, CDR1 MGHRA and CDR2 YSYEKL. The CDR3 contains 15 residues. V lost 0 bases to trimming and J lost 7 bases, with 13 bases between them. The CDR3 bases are TGCGCCAGCAGCCAAGATTCAGCAGGGCGCCAGCCCCAGCATTTT. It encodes CASSQDSAGRQPQHF.

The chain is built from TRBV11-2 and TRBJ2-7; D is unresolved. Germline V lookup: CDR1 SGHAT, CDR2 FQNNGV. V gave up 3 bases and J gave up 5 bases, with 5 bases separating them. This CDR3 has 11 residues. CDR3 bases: TGTGCCAGCAGCTTCCTCGACGAGCAGTACTTC. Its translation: CASSFLDEQYF.

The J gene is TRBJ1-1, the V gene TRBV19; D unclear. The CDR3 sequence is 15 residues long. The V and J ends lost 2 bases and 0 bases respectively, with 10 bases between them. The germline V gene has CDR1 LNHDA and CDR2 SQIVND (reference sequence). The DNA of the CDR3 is TGTGCCAGTAGTATAAGGAGCAGTTTGAACACTGAAGCTTTCTTT. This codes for CASSIRSSLNTEAFF.

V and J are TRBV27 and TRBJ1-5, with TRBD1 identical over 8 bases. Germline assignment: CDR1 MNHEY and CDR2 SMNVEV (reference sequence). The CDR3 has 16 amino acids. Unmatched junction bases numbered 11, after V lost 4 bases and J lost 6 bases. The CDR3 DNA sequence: TGTGCCAGCAGTTCCGGATTAGGACAGGGAAGTCAGCCCCAGCATTTT. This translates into CASSSGLGQGSQPQHF.

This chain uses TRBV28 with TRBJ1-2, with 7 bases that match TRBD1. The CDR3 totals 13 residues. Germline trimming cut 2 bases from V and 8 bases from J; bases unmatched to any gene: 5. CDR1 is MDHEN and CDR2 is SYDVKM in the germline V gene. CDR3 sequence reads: CASSLRQGGGYTF. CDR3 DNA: TGTGCCAGCAGTTTACGACAGGGAGGCGGCTACACCTTC.

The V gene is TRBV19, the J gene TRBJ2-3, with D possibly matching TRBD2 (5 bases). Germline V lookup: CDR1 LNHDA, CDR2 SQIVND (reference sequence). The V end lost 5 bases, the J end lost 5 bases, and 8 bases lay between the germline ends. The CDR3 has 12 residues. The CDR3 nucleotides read TGTGCCAGTAGTTCGGAGGTAGATACGCAGTATTTT. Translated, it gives CASSSEVDTQYF.

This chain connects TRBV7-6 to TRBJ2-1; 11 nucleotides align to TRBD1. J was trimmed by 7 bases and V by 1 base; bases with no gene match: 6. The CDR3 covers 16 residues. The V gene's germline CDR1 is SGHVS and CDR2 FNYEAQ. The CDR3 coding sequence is TGTGCCAGCAGCTTAGGGACAGGGGGCGAATGGAATGAGCAGTTCTTC. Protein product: CASSLGTGGEWNEQFF.

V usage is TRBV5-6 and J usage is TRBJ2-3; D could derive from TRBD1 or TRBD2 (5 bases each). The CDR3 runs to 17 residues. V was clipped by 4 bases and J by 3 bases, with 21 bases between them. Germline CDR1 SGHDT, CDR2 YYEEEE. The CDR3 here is CASSPMGTGLITDTQYF. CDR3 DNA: TGTGCCAGCAGCCCCATGGGTACAGGACTGATAACAGATACGCAGTATTTT.

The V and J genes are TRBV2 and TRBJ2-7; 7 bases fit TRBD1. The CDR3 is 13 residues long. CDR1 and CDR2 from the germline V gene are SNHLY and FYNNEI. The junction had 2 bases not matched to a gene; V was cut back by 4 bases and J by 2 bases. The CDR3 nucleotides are TGTGCCAGCAGTGGGACAGGTCCCTACGAGCAGTACTTC. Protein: CASSGTGPYEQYF. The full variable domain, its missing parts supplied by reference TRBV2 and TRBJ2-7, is EPEVTQTPSHQVTQMGQEVILRCVPISNHLYFYWYRQILGQKVEFLVSFYNNEISEKSEIFDDQFSVERPDGSNFTLKIRSTKLEDSAMYFCASSGTGPYEQYFGPGTRLTVT.

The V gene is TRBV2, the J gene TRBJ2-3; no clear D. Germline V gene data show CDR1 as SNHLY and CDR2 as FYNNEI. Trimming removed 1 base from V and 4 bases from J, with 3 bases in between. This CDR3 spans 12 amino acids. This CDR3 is CASSEESDTQYF. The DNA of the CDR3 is TGTGCCAGCAGTGAAGAGTCAGATACGCAGTATTTT.

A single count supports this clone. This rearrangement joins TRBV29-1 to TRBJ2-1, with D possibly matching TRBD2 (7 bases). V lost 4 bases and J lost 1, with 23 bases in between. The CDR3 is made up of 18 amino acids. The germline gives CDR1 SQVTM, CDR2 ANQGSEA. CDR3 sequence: CSVVGLTGEGGSYNEQFF. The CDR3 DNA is TGCAGCGTTGTGGGTCTTACGGGAGAGGGGGGGTCCTACAATGAGCAGTTCTTC.

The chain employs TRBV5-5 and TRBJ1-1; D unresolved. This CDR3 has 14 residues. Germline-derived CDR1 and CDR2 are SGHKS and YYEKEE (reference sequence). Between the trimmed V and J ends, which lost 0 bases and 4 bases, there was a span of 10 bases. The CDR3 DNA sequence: TGTGCCAGCAGCTTGGACATAAATTTCACTGAAGCTTTCTTT. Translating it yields CASSLDINFTEAFF. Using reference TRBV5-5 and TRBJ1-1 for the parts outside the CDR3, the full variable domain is DAGVTQSPTHLIKTRGQQVTLRCSPISGHKSVSWYQQVLGQGPQFIFQYYEKEERGRGNFPDRFSARQFPNYSSELNVNALLLGDSALYLCASSLDINFTEAFFGQGTRLTVV.

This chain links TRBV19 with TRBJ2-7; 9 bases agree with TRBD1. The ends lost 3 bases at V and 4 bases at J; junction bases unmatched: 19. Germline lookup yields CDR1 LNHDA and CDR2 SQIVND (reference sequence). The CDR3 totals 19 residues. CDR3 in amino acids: CASSIGFVWLGTGRYEQYF. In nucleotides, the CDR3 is TGTGCCAGTAGTATTGGTTTTGTTTGGCTAGGGACAGGGCGGTACGAGCAGTACTTC.

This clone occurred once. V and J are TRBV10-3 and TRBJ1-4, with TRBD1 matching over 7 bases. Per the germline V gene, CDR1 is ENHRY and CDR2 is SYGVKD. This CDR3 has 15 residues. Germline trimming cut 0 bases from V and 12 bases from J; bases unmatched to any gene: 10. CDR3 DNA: TGTGCCATCAGTGAGTCGGGCAGGGGGATTCGGGAACTGTTTTTT. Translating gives CAISESGRGIRELFF.

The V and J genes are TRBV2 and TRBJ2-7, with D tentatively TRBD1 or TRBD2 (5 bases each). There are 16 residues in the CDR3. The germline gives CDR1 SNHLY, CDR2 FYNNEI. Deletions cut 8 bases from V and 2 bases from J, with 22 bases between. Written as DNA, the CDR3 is TGTGCCAGCGTAACAACCCGGGGCATAAGCACCTACGAGCAGTACTTC. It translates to CASVTTRGISTYEQYF.

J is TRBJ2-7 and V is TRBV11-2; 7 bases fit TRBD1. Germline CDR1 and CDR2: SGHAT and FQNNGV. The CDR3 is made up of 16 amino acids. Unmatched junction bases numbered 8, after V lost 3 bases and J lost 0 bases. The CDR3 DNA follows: TGTGCCAGCAGCTTTACCCTCGACAGGGTCTCCTACGAGCAGTACTTC. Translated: CASSFTLDRVSYEQYF.

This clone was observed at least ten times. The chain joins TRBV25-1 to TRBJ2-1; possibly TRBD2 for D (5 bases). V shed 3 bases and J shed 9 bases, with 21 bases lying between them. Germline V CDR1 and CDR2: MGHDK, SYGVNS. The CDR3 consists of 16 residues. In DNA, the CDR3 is TGTGCCAGCAGTGACTACCGGGGTCTGAAATCTAGTGAGCAGTTCTTC. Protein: CASSDYRGLKSSEQFF.

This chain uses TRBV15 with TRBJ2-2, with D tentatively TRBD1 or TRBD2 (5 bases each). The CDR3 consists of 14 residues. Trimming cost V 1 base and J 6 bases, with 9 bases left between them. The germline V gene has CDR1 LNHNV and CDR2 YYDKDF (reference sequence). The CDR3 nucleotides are TGTGCCACCAGCAGAGTACGGGGACCCGGGGAGCTGTTTTTT. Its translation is CATSRVRGPGELFF.

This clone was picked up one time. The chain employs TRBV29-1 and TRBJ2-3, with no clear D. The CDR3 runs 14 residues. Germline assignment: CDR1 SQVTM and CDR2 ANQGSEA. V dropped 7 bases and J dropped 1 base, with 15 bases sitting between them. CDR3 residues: CSANGDSGTDTQYF. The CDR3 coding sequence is TGCAGCGCAAATGGGGATAGTGGCACAGATACGCAGTATTTT.

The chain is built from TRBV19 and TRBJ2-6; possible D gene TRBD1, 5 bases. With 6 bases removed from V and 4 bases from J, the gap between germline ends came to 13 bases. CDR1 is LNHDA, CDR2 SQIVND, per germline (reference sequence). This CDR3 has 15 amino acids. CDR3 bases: TGTGCCAGTAGCAATGGGGCTCCAGGGGCCAACGTCCTGACTTTC. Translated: CASSNGAPGANVLTF.